A selection of T cell receptor beta chains follows, all from one sample in a study of blood T cell repertoires in COVID-19. Sequencing used immunoSEQ multiplex PCR; TCRdb keeps in-frame clones, though not all of them. The profile shows some 50,000 clones, 84% of them singletons. The specimen sequenced was peripheral blood. The receptor source for this set is a human donor in a cohort sampled during active COVID-19. The CDR3 runs from the conserved cysteine through the conserved F or W. A D gene is named only where the DNA matches it firmly. Some rows have no size entry. The others give once, few or many, or a class for an expanded clone.

clone_size	v_call	cdr3_length	d_call	j_call	cdr3_aa	cdr3_nt
-	TRBV9	14	TRBD1	TRBJ2-5	CASSTGTAKETQYF	TGTGCCAGCAGCACAGGGACAGCAAAAGAGACCCAGTACTTC
-	TRBV7-5	14	-	TRBJ2-2	CARSLIAGAGELFF	TGTGCCAGAAGCTTAATAGCGGGGGCCGGGGAGCTGTTTTTT
-	TRBV19	16	TRBD2	TRBJ2-3	CASSIGTGGALGAQYF	TGTGCCAGTAGTATAGGGACGGGGGGAGCTTTAGGAGCGCAGTATTTT
-	TRBV7-9	16	TRBD1	TRBJ2-3	CASSLAMGQGRDTQYF	TGTGCCAGCAGCTTAGCCATGGGACAGGGAAGGGATACGCAGTATTTT
-	TRBV3-1/TRBV3-2	17	TRBD2	TRBJ2-5	CASSQDRTGGPKETQYF	TGTGCCAGCAGCCAAGATAGGACGGGAGGGCCGAAAGAGACCCAGTACTTC
few	TRBV7-2	14	-	TRBJ1-3	CASSHGFSGNTIYF	TGTGCCAGCAGCCACGGTTTTTCTGGAAACACCATATATTTT
-	TRBV11-2	16	TRBD2	TRBJ2-1	CASSPRTSGRFDEQFF	TGTGCCAGCAGCCCCCGGACTAGCGGGAGGTTCGATGAGCAGTTCTTC
-	TRBV5-8	15	TRBD1	TRBJ2-3	CASSLGDRKPDTQYF	TGTGCCAGCAGCTTGGGGGACAGAAAACCAGATACGCAGTATTTT
-	TRBV11-3	13	-	TRBJ1-1	CASSFTVNTEAFF	TGTGCCAGCAGCTTTACGGTGAACACTGAAGCTTTCTTT
-	TRBV6-6	10	-	TRBJ1-1	CASSRNEAFF	TGTGCCAGCAGTCGCAATGAAGCTTTCTTT
-	TRBV30	13	-	TRBJ2-7	CAWSVQVPYEQYF	TGTGCCTGGAGTGTACAGGTTCCCTACGAGCAGTACTTC
-	TRBV30	14	-	TRBJ2-7	CAWGRGISAYEQYF	TGTGCCTGGGGGAGGGGGATTTCAGCCTACGAGCAGTACTTC
-	TRBV9	16	-	TRBJ1-6	CASSVAGNTNNSPLHF	TGTGCCAGCAGCGTAGCAGGGAATACGAATAATTCACCCCTCCACTTT
-	TRBV2	15	TRBD2	TRBJ2-1	CASSEREGPYNEQFF	TGTGCCAGCAGCGAGCGGGAGGGCCCCTACAATGAGCAGTTCTTC
-	TRBV4-3	17	-	TRBJ2-6	CASSQDPWQNGANVLTF	TGCGCCAGCAGCCAAGATCCATGGCAAAATGGGGCCAACGTCCTGACTTTC
once	TRBV29-1	14	-	TRBJ2-5	CSVERDSIQETQYF	TGCAGCGTTGAACGGGACTCAATACAAGAGACCCAGTACTTC
-	TRBV24-1	11	-	TRBJ2-5	CATSRGKTQYF	TGTGCCACTAGTAGGGGGAAGACCCAGTACTTC
few	TRBV9	13	-	TRBJ2-5	CASSVGAQETQYF	TGTGCCAGCAGCGTAGGGGCCCAAGAGACCCAGTACTTC
-	TRBV19	13	-	TRBJ2-5	CASSGGGGQTQYF	TGTGCCAGTAGCGGGGGAGGGGGGCAGACCCAGTACTTC
once	TRBV7-8	15	-	TRBJ2-3	CASSLEAGNTDTQYF	TGTGCCAGCAGCTTAGAGGCGGGCAACACAGATACGCAGTATTTT
once	TRBV9	16	-	TRBJ1-3	CASSVGGLYSGNTIYF	TGTGCCAGCAGCGTAGGTGGACTGTACTCTGGAAACACCATATATTTT
-	TRBV27	13	-	TRBJ2-1	CASRERQYNEQFF	TGTGCCAGCAGGGAACGACAGTACAATGAGCAGTTCTTC
-	TRBV7-6	13	-	TRBJ2-1	CASSLATGGEQFF	TGTGCCAGCAGCTTAGCGACTGGCGGAGAGCAGTTCTTC
-	TRBV5-1	15	-	TRBJ2-3	CASSVGHSSTDTQYF	TGCGCCAGCAGCGTAGGACATTCTAGCACAGATACGCAGTATTTT
once	TRBV24-1	13	-	TRBJ1-1	CATSDYGNTEAFF	TGTGCCACCAGTGATTACGGGAACACTGAAGCTTTCTTT
few	TRBV11-2	12	-	TRBJ2-1	CASSLGETEQFF	TGTGCCAGCAGCTTAGGGGAGACTGAGCAGTTCTTC
once	TRBV4-2	15	-	TRBJ1-4	CASSRLGESNDGLFF	TGTGCCAGCAGCCGCCTCGGGGAGAGTAATGACGGTCTGTTTTTT
-	TRBV6-5	15	TRBD1	TRBJ1-3	CASRTDRGTGNTIYF	TGTGCCAGCAGAACCGACAGGGGGACTGGAAACACCATATATTTT
-	TRBV28	21	TRBD2	TRBJ2-1	CASSSRTSGRAVSGSYNEQFF	TGTGCCAGCAGTTCCCGGACTAGCGGGAGGGCCGTATCTGGATCCTACAATGAGCAGTTCTTC
-	TRBV7-8	16	TRBD2	TRBJ2-2	CASSLIGGGLTGELFF	TGTGCCAGCAGCTTAATTGGGGGAGGGCTCACCGGGGAGCTGTTTTTT
-	TRBV6-6	16	TRBD1	TRBJ1-1	CASSYPGQGGNTEAFF	TGTGCCAGCAGTTACCCCGGACAGGGGGGGAACACTGAAGCTTTCTTT
medium-sized	TRBV9	15	TRBD1	TRBJ2-7	CASSPDRGPAYEQYF	TGTGCCAGCAGCCCAGACAGGGGGCCGGCCTACGAGCAGTACTTC
-	TRBV28	14	-	TRBJ1-1	CATYKGGEGTEAFF	TGTGCCACCTATAAAGGGGGGGAGGGCACTGAAGCTTTCTTT
-	TRBV9	17	TRBD1	TRBJ1-1	CASSVAGQGALNTEAFF	TGTGCCAGCAGCGTAGCTGGTCAGGGGGCCTTGAACACTGAAGCTTTCTTT
-	TRBV5-1	15	TRBD1	TRBJ2-7	CASSLDGDRTYEQYF	TGCGCCAGCAGCTTGGACGGGGACAGGACCTACGAGCAGTACTTC
-	TRBV30	14	-	TRBJ2-1	CAWSGTSSYNEQFF	TGTGCCTGGAGTGGGACTTCCTCCTACAATGAGCAGTTCTTC
-	TRBV5-1	15	TRBD2	TRBJ2-2	CASRRTSGSGGELFF	TGCGCCAGCAGACGGACTAGCGGGAGTGGAGGGGAGCTGTTTTTT
-	TRBV25-1	14	TRBD1	TRBJ1-1	CASSESGGLTEAFF	TGTGCCAGCAGTGAATCAGGGGGTCTCACTGAAGCTTTCTTT
-	TRBV5-1	17	TRBD2	TRBJ2-3	CASSLGAGGRATDTQYF	TGCGCCAGCAGCTTGGGGGCTGGCGGGAGGGCCACAGATACGCAGTATTTT
-	TRBV19	15	TRBD2	TRBJ2-3	CASSPLAGRTDTQYF	TGTGCCAGTAGTCCTCTAGCGGGGCGCACAGATACGCAGTATTTT
-	TRBV11-3	14	TRBD1	TRBJ1-4	CASSAGTDPEKLFF	TGTGCCAGCAGCGCCGGGACAGATCCGGAAAAACTGTTTTTT
-	TRBV24-1	11	-	TRBJ2-7	CATSDRYEQYF	TGTGCCACCAGTGACCGCTACGAGCAGTACTTC
-	TRBV7-8	15	TRBD1	TRBJ1-2	CASSLPRTGGYGYTF	TGTGCCAGCAGCTTACCTCGGACAGGGGGTTATGGCTACACCTTC
few	TRBV25-1	11	-	TRBJ1-2	CASSESFGYTF	TGTGCCAGCAGTGAATCGTTCGGCTACACCTTC